This passage covers 2 T cell receptor beta chains from one sample sequenced in a study of T cell repertoires in cytomegalovirus infection. Their specific antigens are unknown. TCRdb re-derived calls from the reads in MiXCR, one entry per CDR3 protein. In the table there are approximately 470,000 distinct CDR3 sequences, roughly 42% of which are singletons. Sequenced here: cultured PBMCs, sampled from culture after CMV antigen stimulation. Receptors were obtained from a human donor in good health (CMV status not recorded). Some clones in this sample may be carry-over from other donors' samples.

This clonotype occurred many times. The chain employs TRBV7-2 and TRBJ1-5; 8 positions agree with TRBD1. This CDR3 spans 15 amino acids. J lost 4 bases, V lost 4 bases, and 6 bases had no gene match. The germline gives CDR1 SGHTA, CDR2 FQGNSA. The CDR3 reads CASSSGQGENQPQHF. Written as DNA, the CDR3 is TGTGCCAGCAGCTCCGGACAGGGTGAGAATCAGCCCCAGCATTTT.

Comments on this clonotype: Since a much larger clone is just one base distant, this may be a read error. The chain joins TRBV7-2 to TRBJ2-3; 7 bases align to TRBD2. V lost 2 bases to trimming and J lost 5 bases; unmatched junction nucleotides: 13. Germline lookup yields CDR1 SGHTA and CDR2 FQGNSA. CDR3 size: 17 residues. CDR3 protein: CASSLRFGREYKDTQYF. The CDR3 DNA sequence: TGTGCCAGCAGCTTACGGTTCGGGCGGGAGTACAAAGATACGCAGTATTTT.